This is a list of T cell receptor beta chains from one sample in a study. The data were produced by immunoSEQ multiplex PCR, yet TCRdb's version contains in-frame clones alone and is incomplete. The table lists about 68,000 clones, 93% of them singletons, with around 4.5% in the top ten. Sequenced sample: PBMCs. These receptors were taken from a middle-aged man with rheumatoid arthritis. Both conserved end residues are part of each CDR3.

CDR3aa,v_gene,j_gene
CASSTDRGRQPQHF,TRBV19,TRBJ1-5
CASTGLQETQYF,TRBV18,TRBJ2-5
CSVSQGSNQPQHF,TRBV29-1,TRBJ1-5
CASSPDPYEQYF,TRBV3-1/TRBV3-2,TRBJ2-7
CAISATGSLSYNEQFF,TRBV10-3,TRBJ2-1
CATSPPSTSWEETQYF,TRBV15,TRBJ2-5
CASSLDGDVLNSPLHF,TRBV7-6,TRBJ1-6
CASSPIQRRQPQHF,TRBV18,TRBJ1-5
CASTSLKGGVEKLFF,TRBV25-1,TRBJ1-4
CASSLIPGTGISYEQYF,TRBV27,TRBJ2-7
CASSVEVNTEAFF,TRBV9,TRBJ1-1
CATRRGTGANYEQYF,TRBV24-1,TRBJ2-7
CASRHRGGTEAFF,TRBV6-5,TRBJ1-1
CASSFQTGGGYGYTF,TRBV7-2,TRBJ1-2
CASSLGQGLSEAFF,TRBV11-1,TRBJ1-1
CASIKGGTGEGYTF,TRBV28,TRBJ1-2
CASSQRGGVANYGYTF,TRBV3-1/TRBV3-2,TRBJ1-2
CASCLGTVSNQPQHF,TRBV18,TRBJ1-5
CASSSQGGLNSPLHF,TRBV7-9,TRBJ1-6
CASSQATANYGYTF,TRBV4-2,TRBJ1-2
CASSGPGGALSYEQYF,TRBV27,TRBJ2-7
CASSSLAGGAYEQYF,TRBV27,TRBJ2-7
CASRGQVSSYEQYF,TRBV2,TRBJ2-7
CASSGRDRGINSNQPQHF,TRBV28,TRBJ1-5
CASSPSGQGLNTEAFF,TRBV4-1,TRBJ1-1
CASSPPGGVNYGYTF,TRBV9,TRBJ1-2
CASSLGGSEAQPQHF,TRBV7-9,TRBJ1-5
CASSPGTSGRITTYEQYF,TRBV18,TRBJ2-7
CASSEFRTGFSPLHF,TRBV10-1,TRBJ1-6
CASSPWTSGGSYTDTQYF,TRBV3-1/TRBV3-2,TRBJ2-3
CSVGVSYEQYF,TRBV29-1,TRBJ2-7
CAHQNLDRDYGYTF,TRBV30,TRBJ1-2
CASSTDTQYF,TRBV28,TRBJ2-3
CSVLTGTDNEQFF,TRBV29-1,TRBJ2-1